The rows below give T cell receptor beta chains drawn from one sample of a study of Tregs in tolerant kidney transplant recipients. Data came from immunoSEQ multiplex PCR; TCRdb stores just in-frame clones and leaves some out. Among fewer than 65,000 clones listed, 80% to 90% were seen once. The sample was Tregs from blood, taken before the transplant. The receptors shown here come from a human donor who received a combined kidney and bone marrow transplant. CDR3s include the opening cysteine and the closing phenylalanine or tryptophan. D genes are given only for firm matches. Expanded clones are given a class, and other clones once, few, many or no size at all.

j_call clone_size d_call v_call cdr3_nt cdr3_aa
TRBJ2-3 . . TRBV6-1 TGTGCCAGCAGTGAAGAGGGGTGGGGGTTTGGGACGCAGTATTTT CASSEEGWGFGTQYF
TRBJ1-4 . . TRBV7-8 TGTGCCAGCAGCTTAGGGCCCTGGCAGCTTAATGAAAAACTGTTTTTT CASSLGPWQLNEKLFF
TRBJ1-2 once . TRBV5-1 TGCGCCAGCAGCTTGGATTGGGCAGGGCAAGGCTACACCTTC CASSLDWAGQGYTF
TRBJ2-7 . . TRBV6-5 TGTGCCAGCAGTCAGGGGGGCTGGAGAGGAGAGCAGTACTTC CASSQGGWRGEQYF
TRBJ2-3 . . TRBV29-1 TGCAGCGCTAACGATTTGTTCGGGCTAGCGTTTAGCACAGATACGCAGTATTTT CSANDLFGLAFSTDTQYF
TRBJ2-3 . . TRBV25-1 TGTGCCAGCAGTGTCCTGGGGATGGGGGGCGGCACAGATACGCAGTATTTT CASSVLGMGGGTDTQYF
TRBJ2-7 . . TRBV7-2 TGTGCCAGCAGCTCGCAGGGAAGTGGCTACGAGCAGTACTTC CASSSQGSGYEQYF
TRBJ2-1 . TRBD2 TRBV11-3 TGTGCCAGCGCTCGCGGGAGGGAGCAGTTCTTC CASARGREQFF
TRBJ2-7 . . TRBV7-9 TGTGCCAGCAGCCCCCTCGCGGCAGCCTACGAGCAGTACTTC CASSPLAAAYEQYF
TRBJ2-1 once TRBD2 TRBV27 TGTGCCAGCAGCCGACTAGCGGGAGTCTTTTTGAGCTCCTACAATGAGCAGTTCTTC CASSRLAGVFLSSYNEQFF
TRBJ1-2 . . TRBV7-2 TGTGCCAGCAGCTTAGCGGCGACAGCCTCTAACTATGGCTACACCTTC CASSLAATASNYGYTF
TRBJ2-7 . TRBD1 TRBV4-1 TGCGCCAGCAGCCAAGAGGGACAGAGCTCCTACGAGCAGTACTTC CASSQEGQSSYEQYF
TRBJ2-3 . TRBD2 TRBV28 TGTGCCAGCAGCCCTAAAAGCGGGAGGGCCGGGTTGGGCACAGATACGCAGTATTTT CASSPKSGRAGLGTDTQYF
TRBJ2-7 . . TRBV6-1 TGTGCCAGCATAGGCAGGAGCTACGACGAGCAGTACTTC CASIGRSYDEQYF
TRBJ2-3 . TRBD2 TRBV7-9 TGTGCCAGCAGCTTCGGGAGGGAAGTGGAGTATTTT CASSFGREVEYF
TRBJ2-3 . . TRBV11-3 TGTGCCAGCAGCTTAGGGGGCCCCGTCGCAGATACGCAGTATTTT CASSLGGPVADTQYF
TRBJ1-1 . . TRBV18 TGTGCCAGCTCATCGATACAGGGCCTGAACACTGAAGCTTTCTTT CASSSIQGLNTEAFF
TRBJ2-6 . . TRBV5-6 TGTGCCAGCAGCGTCCCTTCTGGGGCCAACGTCCTGACTTTC CASSVPSGANVLTF
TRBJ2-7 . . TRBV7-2 TGTGCCAGCAGCTTACGGGATCCATACGAGCAGTACTTC CASSLRDPYEQYF
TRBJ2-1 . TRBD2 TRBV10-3 TGTGCCACCCGACTAGCGGGAGGCCTTAGTACGAATGAGCAGTTCTTC CATRLAGGLSTNEQFF
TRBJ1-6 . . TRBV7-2 TGTGCCAGCAGATTAAGGGGTGGCACCCTCCACTTT CASRLRGGTLHF
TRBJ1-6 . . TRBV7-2 TGTGCCAGCAACCTCGGACGGGATAATTCACCCCTCCACTTT CASNLGRDNSPLHF
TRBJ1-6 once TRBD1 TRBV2 TGTGCCCGACAGGGAAGCTCCTATAATTCACCCCTCCACTTT CARQGSSYNSPLHF
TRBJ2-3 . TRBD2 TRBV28 TGTGCCAGCAGCCTCCCCCGCGGGGGGCTGGGAGATACGCAGTATTTT CASSLPRGGLGDTQYF
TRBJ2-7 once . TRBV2 TGTGCCAGCAGGCAACTGAGGGCGGGCGAGCAGTACTTC CASRQLRAGEQYF
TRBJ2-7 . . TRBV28 TGTGCCAGCAGTTTCTCCCGCTCACACCCCTCCTACGAGCAGTACTTC CASSFSRSHPSYEQYF
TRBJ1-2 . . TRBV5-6 TGTGCCAGCAGCTTAGGAGCAGGCTACACCTTC CASSLGAGYTF
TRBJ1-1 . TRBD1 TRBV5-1 TGCGCCAGCAGCTCCCACAGGGGGATGAACACTGAAGCTTTCTTT CASSSHRGMNTEAFF
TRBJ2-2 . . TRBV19 TGTGCCAGTAGTGTGGGGAAGGCGGGGGAGCTGTTTTTT CASSVGKAGELFF
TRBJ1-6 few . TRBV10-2 TGCGCCAGCAGTGATTGGGGGCGAGGCAATTCACCCCTCCACTTT CASSDWGRGNSPLHF
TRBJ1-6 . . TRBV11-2 TGTGCCAGCAGCACACTCCAGGGAAGCAGGAATTCACCCCTCCACTTT CASSTLQGSRNSPLHF
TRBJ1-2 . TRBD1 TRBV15 TGTGCCACCAGCGGGACAGGGGACGCCGACTATGGCTACACCTTC CATSGTGDADYGYTF